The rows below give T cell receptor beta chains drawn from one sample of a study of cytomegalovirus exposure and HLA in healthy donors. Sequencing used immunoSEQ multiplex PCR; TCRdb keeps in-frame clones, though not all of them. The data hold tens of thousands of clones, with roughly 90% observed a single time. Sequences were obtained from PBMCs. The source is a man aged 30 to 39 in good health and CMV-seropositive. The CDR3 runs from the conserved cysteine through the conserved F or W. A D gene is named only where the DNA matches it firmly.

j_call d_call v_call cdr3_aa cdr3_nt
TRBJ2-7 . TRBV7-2 CASSLVGAVPSYEQYF TGTGCCAGCAGCTTAGTGGGAGCGGTTCCTTCCTACGAGCAGTACTTC
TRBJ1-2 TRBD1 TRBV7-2 CASSLGQGEGYTF TGTGCCAGCAGCCTGGGACAGGGTGAGGGCTACACCTTC
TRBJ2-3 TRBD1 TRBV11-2 CASVNEQGVTDTQYF TGTGCCAGCGTAAACGAACAGGGGGTTACAGATACGCAGTATTTT
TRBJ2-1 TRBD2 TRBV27 CASSLDGGTSGRWSYNEQFF TGTGCCAGCAGTTTAGACGGGGGGACTAGCGGGAGGTGGTCCTACAATGAGCAGTTCTTC
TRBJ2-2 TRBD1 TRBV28 CASRWTGPGELFF TGTGCCAGCAGATGGACAGGGCCCGGGGAGCTGTTTTTT
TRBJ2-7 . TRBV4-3 CASSQDRGHRGYF TGCGCCAGCAGCCAAGACAGGGGTCACCGGGGGTACTTC
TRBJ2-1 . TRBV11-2 CASSLNAGSYNEQFF TGTGCCAGCAGCTTAAACGCCGGCTCCTACAATGAGCAGTTCTTC
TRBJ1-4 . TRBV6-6 CASSNTGSRGEKLFF TGTGCCAGCAGTAATACAGGGAGCCGGGGTGAAAAACTGTTTTTT
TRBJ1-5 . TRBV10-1 CAGPGLSYHQPQHF TGCGCCGGACCGGGACTATCTTATCATCAGCCCCAGCATTTT
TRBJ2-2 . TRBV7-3 CASSLTRNTGELFF TGTGCCAGCAGCTTAACCAGGAACACCGGGGAGCTGTTTTTT
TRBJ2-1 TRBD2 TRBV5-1 CASSPGGGRGNNEQFF TGCGCCAGCAGCCCCGGCGGGGGACGGGGGAACAATGAGCAGTTCTTC
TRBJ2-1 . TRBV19 CASSIGRGTYNEQFF TGTGCCAGTAGTATAGGGAGGGGAACCTACAATGAGCAGTTCTTC
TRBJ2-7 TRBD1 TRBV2 CASSDLGQGRYEQYF TGTGCCAGCAGCGACCTTGGACAGGGCAGGTACGAGCAGTACTTC
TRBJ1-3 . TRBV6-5 CASSAGRRNTIYF TGTGCCAGCAGTGCCGGGAGAAGAAACACCATATATTTT
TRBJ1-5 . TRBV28 CASSRQSGNQPQHF TGTGCCAGCAGTCGACAGTCAGGCAATCAGCCCCAGCATTTT
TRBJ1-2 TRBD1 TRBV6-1 CASSEERQGVRGYTF TGTGCCAGCAGTGAAGAAAGACAGGGAGTGAGGGGCTACACCTTC
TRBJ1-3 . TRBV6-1 CASSEAPRAGNTIYF TGTGCCAGCAGTGAAGCGCCACGGGCTGGAAACACCATATATTTT
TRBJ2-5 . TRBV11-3 CASSLDPGPGETQYF TGTGCCAGCAGCTTAGACCCCGGCCCGGGGGAGACCCAGTACTTC
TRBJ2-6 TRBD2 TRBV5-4 CASSPISRTSGSSGANVLTF TGTGCCAGCAGTCCCATATCACGGACTAGCGGGAGTAGTGGGGCCAACGTCCTGACTTTC
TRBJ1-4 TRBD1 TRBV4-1 CASSQDLRTGGEKLFF TGCGCCAGCAGCCAAGATCTAAGGACAGGGGGCGAAAAACTGTTTTTT
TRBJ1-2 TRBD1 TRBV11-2 CASSLNRQGGGYTF TGTGCCAGCAGCTTAAACCGACAGGGCGGTGGCTACACCTTC
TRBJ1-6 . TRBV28 CASSLPAAGGRPLHF TGTGCCAGCAGTTTACCAGCGGCAGGAGGACGACCCCTCCACTTT
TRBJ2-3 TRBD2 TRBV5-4 CASRPGLAGDSSDTQYF TGTGCCAGCCGCCCGGGACTAGCGGGAGATTCCTCAGATACGCAGTATTTT
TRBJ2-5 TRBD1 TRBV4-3 CASSHLPGQGAGEQYF TGCGCCAGCAGCCACTTACCGGGACAGGGGGCGGGAGAGCAGTACTTC